This TCR beta chain was retrieved from a study of blood T cell repertoires in COVID-19. Method: immunoSEQ multiplex PCR; TCRdb's copy keeps in-frame clones and lacks some. The sample contains approximately 440,000 clones, 90% of which appear only once. V lost 0 bases to trimming and J lost 2 bases; unmatched junction nucleotides: 5. The CDR3 length is 17 residues. CDR1 is MDHEN and CDR2 is SYDVKM in the germline V gene. The chain carries TRBV28 and TRBJ1-4; 8 bases align to TRBD1. The TCR sequence derives from a young man who had recovered from COVID-19. The sequenced material came from PBMCs or T cells enriched from blood (not recorded which). The CDR3 DNA is TGTGCCAGCAGTTTATGGGACAGGGCCCAGACTAATGAAAAACTGTTTTTT. As protein: CASSLWDRAQTNEKLFF.